The sequence of this TCR beta chain was determined in a study of blood T cell repertoires in COVID-19. Study background: PBMCs, B-cell-depleted T cells, or T cells provided the cDNA or gDNA that made up the material.

The CDR3 loop spans 13 amino acids. The V and J ends lost 3 bases and 5 bases respectively, with 11 bases between them. Germline assignment: CDR1 DFQATT and CDR2 SNEGSKA (reference sequence). Sequenced by immunoSEQ multiplex PCR; TCRdb stores in-frame clones only, minus some. The data contain approximately 350,000 clones, around 89% of them singletons. Patients at the Seattle site were enrolled during active infection and followed longitudinally. This sequence originates from a woman in her 30s with COVID-19, enrolled during active disease. The sample consisted of peripheral blood. V is TRBV20-1 and J is TRBJ1-5; no clear D. CDR3 coding DNA: TGCAGTGCTAGTAAAACATTCTATCAGCCCCAGCATTTT. As protein: CSASKTFYQPQHF.